The T cell receptor beta chain under discussion was sequenced for a study of T cell responses to AZD1222 COVID-19 vaccine (dated by TCRdb to the early 2020s). For the wider study: A total of 240 or so trial participants underwent TCR sequencing, of whom more than 200 had received two doses of AZD1222 and 26 had received two doses of the MenACWY control vaccine. Enrollment into the trials was organized by age into subgroups of 18-55, 56-69 and 70-plus years, and those subgroups contained approximately 160, 26 and 62 TCR-sequenced participants, respectively. The investigation overall reported the following: Nearly half of unique spike-specific TCRs reportedly recognized epitopes outside regions mutated in the B.1.351 and B.1.1.7 variants. Only 5 to 7 AZD1222 recipients were SARS-CoV-2 seropositive at baseline, limiting conclusions about previously exposed vaccinees. Because no day 14 peak-response samples were available, repertoires were characterized only after the peak T cell response. The vaccine-associated CD4 TCRs covered the entire spike protein, and the dominant responses fell in regions 160-218 and 743-854. Spike-specific TCR breadth and depth rose significantly after two AZD1222 doses compared with day 0 and with MenACWY recipients. Participants were mostly white British and included more females than males, and it was suggested by the authors that clonal diversity may have been underestimated. In the small 56-69-year group, the increase in depth fell short of significance, most likely because of low power.

The CDR3 regions of human TCRbeta chains were subjected to immunosequencing. The published analysis was carried out like this. TCRs in the repertoires were compared against a reference library of SARS-CoV-2-specific TCRs that had been generated with the MIRA antigen-specificity platform. Breadth meant the fraction of unique TCRs that were SARS-CoV-2-associated, whereas depth meant the fraction of total T cells that were SARS-CoV-2-associated. Using the MIRA data, every spike-specific TCR was mapped to the spike region that the TCR reacted to and assigned to either a CD4 or a CD8 class. Log10-transformed breadth and depth values were compared by one-way ANOVA with Sidak's multiple comparisons tests. The table comes from immuneACCESS by way of TCRdb, which keeps in-frame sequences with V and J called. Part of the clones is missing from these tables; in studies checked, under half for an unresolved V gene and the rest for unknown reasons. The DNA was the basis for D and trimming; V, J and clone size are from that table. The sample yields 150,000 to 250,000 clones; approximately 89% were counted once. The ten largest clones capture around 3.7% of the sample.

V and J lose 0 bases and 1 base, and a span of 19 bases separates them. The cysteine opens and the phenylalanine closes a CDR3 of 19 amino acids. Just the 57-base CDR3 DNA is kept, in frame starting at base 1. CDR1 is given as ENHRY and CDR2 as SYGVKD, both from the germline V gene. Remarks on this clone: There is no known antigen for this receptor. One base away there is no much larger clone; base qualities are not given.

This specimen's time point label, interpreted: about 28 days (+/-7) after the second vaccine dose. AZD1222 recipients with second doses at about 4 weeks or about 12 weeks were pooled, because spike-specific TCR depth and breadth did not differ between schedules. Vaccinee samples came from UK trials COV001 and COV002, including a single-blind randomized controlled phase 2/3 trial of AZD1222 (ChAdOx1 nCoV-19) in healthy adults. For TCRbeta chain sequencing, PBMC samples were collected from trial participants at day 0 and at day 28 after the second dose. The receptor's source is an adult who received the AZD1222 COVID-19 vaccine. This chain joins TRBV10-3 to TRBJ2-1; the D gene is not confidently resolved. Sequences were derived from peripheral blood, sampled 28 days after the second AZD1222 dose. The nucleotides read TGTGCCATCAGTGAGTCGTTGTCCTTTGGGGATTTTTCCTACAATGAGCAGTTCTTC. Its coded protein is CAISESLSFGDFSYNEQFF.